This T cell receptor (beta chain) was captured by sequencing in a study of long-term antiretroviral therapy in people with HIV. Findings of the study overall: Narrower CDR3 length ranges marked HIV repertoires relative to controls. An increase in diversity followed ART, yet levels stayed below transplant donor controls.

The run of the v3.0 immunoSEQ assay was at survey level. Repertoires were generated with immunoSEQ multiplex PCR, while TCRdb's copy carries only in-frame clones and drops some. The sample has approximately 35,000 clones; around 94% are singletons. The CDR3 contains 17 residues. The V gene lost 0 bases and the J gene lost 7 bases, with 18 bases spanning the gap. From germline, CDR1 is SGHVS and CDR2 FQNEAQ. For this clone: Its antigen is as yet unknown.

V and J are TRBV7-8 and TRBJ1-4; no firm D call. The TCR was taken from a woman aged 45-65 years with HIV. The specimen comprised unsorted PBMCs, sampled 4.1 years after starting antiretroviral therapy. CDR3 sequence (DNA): TGTGCCAGCAGCTTAGCGGTGGCGGGGAGTGGACGTGAAAAACTGTTTTTT. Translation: CASSLAVAGSGREKLFF.